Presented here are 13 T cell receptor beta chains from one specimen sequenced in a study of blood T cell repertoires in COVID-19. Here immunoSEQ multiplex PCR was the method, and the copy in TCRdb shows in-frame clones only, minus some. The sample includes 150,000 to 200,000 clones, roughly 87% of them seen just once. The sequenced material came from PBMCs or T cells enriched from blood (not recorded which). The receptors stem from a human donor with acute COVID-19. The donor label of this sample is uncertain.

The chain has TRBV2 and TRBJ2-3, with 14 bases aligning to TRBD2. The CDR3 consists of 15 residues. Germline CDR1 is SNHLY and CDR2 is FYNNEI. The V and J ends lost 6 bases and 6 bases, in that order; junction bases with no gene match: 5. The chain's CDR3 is CASSPGLAGGDTQYF. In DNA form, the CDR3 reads TGTGCCAGCAGCCCTGGACTAGCGGGGGGCGATACGCAGTATTTT.

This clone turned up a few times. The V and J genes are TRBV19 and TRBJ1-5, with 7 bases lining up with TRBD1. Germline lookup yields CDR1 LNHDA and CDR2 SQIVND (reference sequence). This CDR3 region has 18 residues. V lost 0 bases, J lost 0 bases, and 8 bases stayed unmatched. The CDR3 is CASSIDLEGAHSNQPQHF. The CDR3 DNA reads TGTGCCAGTAGTATAGATCTAGAGGGGGCCCATAGCAATCAGCCCCAGCATTTT. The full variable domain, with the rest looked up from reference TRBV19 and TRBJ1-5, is DGGITQSPKYLFRKEGQNVTLSCEQNLNHDAMYWYRQDPGQGLRLIYYSQIVNDFQKGDIAEGYSVSREKKESFPLTVTSAQKNPTAFYLCASSIDLEGAHSNQPQHFGDGTRLSIL.

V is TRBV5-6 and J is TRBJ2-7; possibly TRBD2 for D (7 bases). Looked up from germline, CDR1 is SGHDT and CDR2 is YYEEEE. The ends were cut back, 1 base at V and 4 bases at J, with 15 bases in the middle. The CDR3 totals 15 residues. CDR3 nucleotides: TGTGCCAGCAGCTTGTTGGGAGGGGGACAATACGAGCAGTACTTC. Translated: CASSLLGGGQYEQYF.

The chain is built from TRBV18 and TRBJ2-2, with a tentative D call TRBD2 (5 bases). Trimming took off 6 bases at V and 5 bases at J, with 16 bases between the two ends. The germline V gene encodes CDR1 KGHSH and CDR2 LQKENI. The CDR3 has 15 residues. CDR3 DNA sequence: TGTGCCAGCTCGCCCTCCGGAGGAGGTACCGGGGAGCTGTTTTTT. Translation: CASSPSGGGTGELFF.

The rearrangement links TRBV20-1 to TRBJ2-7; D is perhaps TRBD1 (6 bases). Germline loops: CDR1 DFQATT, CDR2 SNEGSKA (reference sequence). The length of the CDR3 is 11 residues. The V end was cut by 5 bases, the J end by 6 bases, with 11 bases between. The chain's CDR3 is CSAVRGREQYF. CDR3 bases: TGCAGTGCTGTCAGGGGTCGCGAGCAGTACTTC.

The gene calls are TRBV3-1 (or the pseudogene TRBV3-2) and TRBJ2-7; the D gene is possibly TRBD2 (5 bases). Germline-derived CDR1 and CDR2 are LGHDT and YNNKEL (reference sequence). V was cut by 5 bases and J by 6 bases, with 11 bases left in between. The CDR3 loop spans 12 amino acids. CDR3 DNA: TGTGCCAGCAGCAACGGACTGGCCGAGCAGTACTTC. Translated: CASSNGLAEQYF.

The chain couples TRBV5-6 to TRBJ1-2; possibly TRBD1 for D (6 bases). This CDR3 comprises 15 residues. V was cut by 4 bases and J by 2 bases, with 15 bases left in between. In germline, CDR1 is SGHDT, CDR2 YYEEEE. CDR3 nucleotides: TGTGCCAGCAGCCACCGGGACACGCTAAACTATGGCTACACCTTC. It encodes CASSHRDTLNYGYTF.

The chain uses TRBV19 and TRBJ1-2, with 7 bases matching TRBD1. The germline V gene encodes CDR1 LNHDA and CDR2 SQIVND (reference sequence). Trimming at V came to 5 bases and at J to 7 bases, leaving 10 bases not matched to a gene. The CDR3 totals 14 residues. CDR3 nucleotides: TGTGCCAGTAGTTTCCTACAGGGGAAGGGTGGCTACACCTTC. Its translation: CASSFLQGKGGYTF.

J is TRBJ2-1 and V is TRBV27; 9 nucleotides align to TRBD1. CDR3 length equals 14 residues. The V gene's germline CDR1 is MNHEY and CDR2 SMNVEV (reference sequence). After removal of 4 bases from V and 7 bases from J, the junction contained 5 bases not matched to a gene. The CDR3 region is CASSSHRGRNEQFF. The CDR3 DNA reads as TGTGCCAGCAGTTCACACAGGGGGCGGAATGAGCAGTTCTTC.

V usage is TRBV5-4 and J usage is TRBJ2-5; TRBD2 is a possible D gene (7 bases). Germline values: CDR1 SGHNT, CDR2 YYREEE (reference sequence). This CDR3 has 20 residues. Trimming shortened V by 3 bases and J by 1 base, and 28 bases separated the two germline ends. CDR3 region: CASSSGNEGGLRSLQETQYF. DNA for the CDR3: TGTGCCAGCAGCTCCGGTAATGAGGGGGGGCTCCGATCCCTCCAAGAGACCCAGTACTTC.

The CDR3 loop is CASSPLAASTDTQYF. The CDR3 region has the DNA TGTGCCAGTAGTCCACTAGCGGCTAGCACAGATACGCAGTATTTT. The chain is built from TRBV19 and TRBJ2-3; 8 nucleotides align to TRBD2. The germline gives CDR1 LNHDA, CDR2 SQIVND (reference sequence). V lost 5 bases, J lost 0 bases, and 4 bases stayed unmatched. The CDR3 loop spans 15 amino acids.

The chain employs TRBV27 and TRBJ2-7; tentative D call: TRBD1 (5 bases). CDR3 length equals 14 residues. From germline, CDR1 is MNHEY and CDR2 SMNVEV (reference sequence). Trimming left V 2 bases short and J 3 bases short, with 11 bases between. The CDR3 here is CASSLRGIFYEQYF. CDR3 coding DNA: TGTGCCAGCAGTTTAAGGGGAATTTTCTACGAGCAGTACTTC.

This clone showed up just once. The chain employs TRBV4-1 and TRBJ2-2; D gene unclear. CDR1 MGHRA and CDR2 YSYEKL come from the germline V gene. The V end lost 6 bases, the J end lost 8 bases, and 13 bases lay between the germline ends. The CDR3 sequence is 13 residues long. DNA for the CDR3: TGCGCCAGCAGTCGTACCGTCAGGGGGGAGCTGTTTTTT. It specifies CASSRTVRGELFF.